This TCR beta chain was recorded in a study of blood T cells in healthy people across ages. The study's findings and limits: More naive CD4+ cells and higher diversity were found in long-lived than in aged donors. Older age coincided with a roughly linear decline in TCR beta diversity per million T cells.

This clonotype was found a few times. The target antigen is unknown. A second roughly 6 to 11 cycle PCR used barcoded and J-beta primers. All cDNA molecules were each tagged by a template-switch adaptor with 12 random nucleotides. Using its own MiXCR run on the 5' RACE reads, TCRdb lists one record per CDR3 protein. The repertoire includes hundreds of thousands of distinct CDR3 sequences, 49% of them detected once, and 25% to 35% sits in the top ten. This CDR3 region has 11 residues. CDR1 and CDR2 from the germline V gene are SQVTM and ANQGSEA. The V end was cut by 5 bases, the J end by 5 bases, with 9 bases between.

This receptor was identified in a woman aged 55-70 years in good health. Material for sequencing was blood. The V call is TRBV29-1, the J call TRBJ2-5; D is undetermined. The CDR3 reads CSVSRVETQYF. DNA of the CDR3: TGCAGCGTTTCTAGGGTTGAGACCCAGTACTTC.